This T cell receptor (beta chain) appears in the sequencing data of a study of OX40 agonist ivuxolimab in advanced cancers. In germline, CDR1 is SGHVS, CDR2 FQNEAQ. V was shortened by 1 base and J by 3 bases, with 6 bases between the two germline ends. The CDR3 extends over 13 amino acids. Any history of autoimmune disease or systemic immunosuppression disqualified patients. Profiled with immunoSEQ multiplex PCR; TCRdb holds only in-frame clones, not every one. The repertoire includes more than 65,000 clones, 85% of them detected once, and roughly 0.8% sits in the top ten. Material: CD4+ or CD8+ T cells sorted from blood, obtained in a trial of the OX40 agonist ivuxolimab. The genes are TRBV7-8 and TRBJ1-1; D is ambiguous. The sequence was collected from an adult with an advanced solid tumor such as melanoma, head and neck, liver or kidney cancer. The CDR3 sequence: CASSLERDTEAFF. The CDR3 DNA reads as TGTGCCAGCAGCTTAGAGAGGGACACTGAAGCTTTCTTT.